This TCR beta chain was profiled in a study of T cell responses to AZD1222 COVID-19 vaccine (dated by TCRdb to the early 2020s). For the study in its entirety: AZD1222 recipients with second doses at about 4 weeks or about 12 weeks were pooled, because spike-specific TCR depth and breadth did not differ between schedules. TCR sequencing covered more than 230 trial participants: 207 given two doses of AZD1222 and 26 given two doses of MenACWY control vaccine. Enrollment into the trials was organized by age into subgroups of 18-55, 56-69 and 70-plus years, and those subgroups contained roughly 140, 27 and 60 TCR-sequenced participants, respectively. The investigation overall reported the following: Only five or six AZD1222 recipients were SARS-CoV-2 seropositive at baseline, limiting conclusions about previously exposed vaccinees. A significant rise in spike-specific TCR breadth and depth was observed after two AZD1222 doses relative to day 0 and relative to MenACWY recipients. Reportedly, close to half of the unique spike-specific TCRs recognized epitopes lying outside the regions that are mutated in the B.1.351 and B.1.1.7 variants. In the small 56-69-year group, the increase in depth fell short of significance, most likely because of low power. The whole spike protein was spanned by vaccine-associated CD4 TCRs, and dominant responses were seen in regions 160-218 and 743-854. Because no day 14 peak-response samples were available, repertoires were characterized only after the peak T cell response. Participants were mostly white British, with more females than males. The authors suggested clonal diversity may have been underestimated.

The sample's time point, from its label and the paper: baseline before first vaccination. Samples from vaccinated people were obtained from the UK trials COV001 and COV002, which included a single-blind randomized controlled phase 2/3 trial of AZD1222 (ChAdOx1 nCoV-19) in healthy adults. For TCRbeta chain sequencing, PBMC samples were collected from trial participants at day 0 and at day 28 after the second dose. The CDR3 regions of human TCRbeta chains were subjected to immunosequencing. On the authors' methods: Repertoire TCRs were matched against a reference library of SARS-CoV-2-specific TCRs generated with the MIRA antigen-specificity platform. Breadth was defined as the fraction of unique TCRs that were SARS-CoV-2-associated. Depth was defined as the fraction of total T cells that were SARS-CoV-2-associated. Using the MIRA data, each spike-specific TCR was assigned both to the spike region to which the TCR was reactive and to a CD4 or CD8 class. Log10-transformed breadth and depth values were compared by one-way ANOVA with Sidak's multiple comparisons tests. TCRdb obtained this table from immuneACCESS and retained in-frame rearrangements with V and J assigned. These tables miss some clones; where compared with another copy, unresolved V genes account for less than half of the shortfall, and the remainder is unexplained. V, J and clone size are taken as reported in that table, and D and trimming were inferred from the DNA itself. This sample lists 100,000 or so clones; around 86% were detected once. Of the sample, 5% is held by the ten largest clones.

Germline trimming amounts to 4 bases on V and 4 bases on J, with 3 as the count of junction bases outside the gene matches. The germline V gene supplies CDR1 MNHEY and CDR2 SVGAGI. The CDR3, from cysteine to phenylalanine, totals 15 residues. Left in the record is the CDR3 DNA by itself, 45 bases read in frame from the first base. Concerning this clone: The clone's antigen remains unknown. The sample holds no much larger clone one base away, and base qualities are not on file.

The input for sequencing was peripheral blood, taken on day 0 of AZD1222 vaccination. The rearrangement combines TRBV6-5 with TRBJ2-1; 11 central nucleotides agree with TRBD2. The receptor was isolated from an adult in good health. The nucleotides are TGTGCCAGCAGTTCCAGACTAGCGGGGTACAATGAGCAGTTCTTC. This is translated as CASSSRLAGYNEQFF.